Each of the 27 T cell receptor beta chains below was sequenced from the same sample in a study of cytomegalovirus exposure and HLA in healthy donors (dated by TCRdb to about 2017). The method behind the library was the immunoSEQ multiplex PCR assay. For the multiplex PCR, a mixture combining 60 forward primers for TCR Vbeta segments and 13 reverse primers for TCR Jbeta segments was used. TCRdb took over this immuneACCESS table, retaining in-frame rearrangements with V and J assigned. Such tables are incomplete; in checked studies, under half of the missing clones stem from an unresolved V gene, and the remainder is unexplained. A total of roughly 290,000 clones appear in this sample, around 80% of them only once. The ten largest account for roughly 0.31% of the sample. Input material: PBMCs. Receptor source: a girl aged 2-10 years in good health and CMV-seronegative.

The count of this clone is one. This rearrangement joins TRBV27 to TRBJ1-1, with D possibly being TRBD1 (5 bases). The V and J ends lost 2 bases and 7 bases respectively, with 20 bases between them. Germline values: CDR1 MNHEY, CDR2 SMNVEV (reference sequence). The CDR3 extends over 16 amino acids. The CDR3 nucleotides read TGTGCCAGCAGTTTAAGTTACGGGGGACGTAGCCTTGAAGCTTTCTTT. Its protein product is CASSLSYGGRSLEAFF.

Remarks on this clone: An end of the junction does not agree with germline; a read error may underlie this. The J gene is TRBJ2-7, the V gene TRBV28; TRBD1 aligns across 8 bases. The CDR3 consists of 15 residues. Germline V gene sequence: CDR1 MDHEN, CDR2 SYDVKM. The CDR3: CASSLDRGPGGEQCF. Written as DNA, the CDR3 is TGTGCCAGCAGTTTGGATAGGGGCCCAGGGGGCGAGCAGTGCTTC.

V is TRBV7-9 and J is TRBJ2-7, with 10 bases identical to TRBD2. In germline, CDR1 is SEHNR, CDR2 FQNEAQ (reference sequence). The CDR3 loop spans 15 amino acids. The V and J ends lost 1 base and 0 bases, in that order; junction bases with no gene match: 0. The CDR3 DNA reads TGTGCCAGCAGCTTAGGGACTAGCGGCTCCTACGAGCAGTACTTC. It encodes CASSLGTSGSYEQYF.

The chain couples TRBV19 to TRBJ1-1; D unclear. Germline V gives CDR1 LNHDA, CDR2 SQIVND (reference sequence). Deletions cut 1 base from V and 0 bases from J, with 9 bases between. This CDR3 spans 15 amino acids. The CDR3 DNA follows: TGTGCCAGTAGTATAGGCCCGGGGATGAACACTGAAGCTTTCTTT. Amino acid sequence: CASSIGPGMNTEAFF.

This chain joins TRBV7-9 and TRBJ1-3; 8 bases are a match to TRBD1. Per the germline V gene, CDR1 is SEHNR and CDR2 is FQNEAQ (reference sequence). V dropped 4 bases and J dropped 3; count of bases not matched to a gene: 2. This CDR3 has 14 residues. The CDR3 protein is CASSWTGRGNTIYF. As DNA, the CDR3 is TGTGCCAGCAGCTGGACAGGGCGTGGAAACACCATATATTTT. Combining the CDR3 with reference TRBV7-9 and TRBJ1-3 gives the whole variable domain DTGVSQNPRHKITKRGQNVTFRCDPISEHNRLYWYRQTLGQGPEFLTYFQNEAQLEKSRLLSDRFSAERPKGSFSTLEIQRTEQGDSAMYLCASSWTGRGNTIYFGEGSWLTVV.

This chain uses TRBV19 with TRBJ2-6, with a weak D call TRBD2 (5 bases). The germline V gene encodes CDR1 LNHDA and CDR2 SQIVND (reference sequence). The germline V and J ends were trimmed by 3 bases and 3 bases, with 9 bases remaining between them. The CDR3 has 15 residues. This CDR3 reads CASSMEEDGANVLTF. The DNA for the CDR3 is TGTGCCAGTAGTATGGAGGAGGATGGGGCCAACGTCCTGACTTTC.

CDR3 bases: TGTGCCAGCAGTTTATATCAGGGCATAACTAATGAAAAACTGTTTTTT. Residues: CASSLYQGITNEKLFF. This chain links TRBV28 with TRBJ1-4, with a tentative D call TRBD1 (5 bases). CDR3 length equals 16 residues. V lost 1 base and J lost 1, with 10 bases in between. Germline V gene lookup returns CDR1 MDHEN and CDR2 SYDVKM.

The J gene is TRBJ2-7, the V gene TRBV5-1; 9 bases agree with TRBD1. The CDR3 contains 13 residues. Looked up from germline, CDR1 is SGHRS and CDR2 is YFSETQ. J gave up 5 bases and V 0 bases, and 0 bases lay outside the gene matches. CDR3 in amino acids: CASSLGQGDEQYF. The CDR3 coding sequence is TGCGCCAGCAGCTTGGGACAGGGGGACGAGCAGTACTTC.

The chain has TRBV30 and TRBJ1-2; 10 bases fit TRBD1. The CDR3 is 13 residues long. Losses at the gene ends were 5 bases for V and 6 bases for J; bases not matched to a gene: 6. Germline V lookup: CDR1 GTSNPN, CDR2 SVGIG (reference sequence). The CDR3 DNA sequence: TGTGCCTGGGCCGGGACAGGGGCTGATGGCTACACCTTC. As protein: CAWAGTGADGYTF.

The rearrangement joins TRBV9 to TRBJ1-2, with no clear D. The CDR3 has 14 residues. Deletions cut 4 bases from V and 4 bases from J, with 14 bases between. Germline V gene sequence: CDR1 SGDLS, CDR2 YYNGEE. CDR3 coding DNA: TGTGCCAGCAGCTCCAATCGGGGAGGCTATGGCTACACCTTC. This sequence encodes CASSSNRGGYGYTF.

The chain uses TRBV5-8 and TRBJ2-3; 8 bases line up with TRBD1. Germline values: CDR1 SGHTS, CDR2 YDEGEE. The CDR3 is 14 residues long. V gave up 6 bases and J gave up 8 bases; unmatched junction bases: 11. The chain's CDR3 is CASTISGTGGTQYF. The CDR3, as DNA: TGTGCCAGCACCATTAGCGGCACAGGGGGTACGCAGTATTTT.

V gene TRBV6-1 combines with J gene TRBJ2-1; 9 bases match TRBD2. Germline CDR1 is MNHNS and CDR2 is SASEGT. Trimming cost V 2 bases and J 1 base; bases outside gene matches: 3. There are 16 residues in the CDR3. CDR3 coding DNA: TGTGCCAGCAGTGAATTAGCGGGAGCGTCCTACAATGAGCAGTTCTTC. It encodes CASSELAGASYNEQFF.

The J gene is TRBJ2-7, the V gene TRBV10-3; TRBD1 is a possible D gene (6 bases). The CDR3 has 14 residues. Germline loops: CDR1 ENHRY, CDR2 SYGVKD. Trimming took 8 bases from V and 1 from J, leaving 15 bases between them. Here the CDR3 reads CAIGRNRDSYEQYF. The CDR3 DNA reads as TGTGCCATCGGGCGTAACAGGGATTCCTACGAGCAGTACTTC.

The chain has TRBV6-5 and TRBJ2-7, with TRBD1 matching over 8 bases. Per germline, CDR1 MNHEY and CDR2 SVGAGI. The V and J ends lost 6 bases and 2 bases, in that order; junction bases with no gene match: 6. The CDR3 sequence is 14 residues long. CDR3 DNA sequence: TGTGCCAGCAGCATGGGGACAGGAGCCTACGAGCAGTACTTC. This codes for CASSMGTGAYEQYF.

The CDR3 DNA reads TGTGCCAGCAGGGAACTACAGGGGAGCACTGAAGCTTTCTTT. Its translation: CASRELQGSTEAFF. This chain uses TRBV6-1 with TRBJ1-1; 7 bases fit TRBD1. Germline V lookup: CDR1 MNHNS, CDR2 SASEGT. Trimming cost V 6 bases and J 4 bases; bases outside gene matches: 8. CDR3 size: 14 residues.

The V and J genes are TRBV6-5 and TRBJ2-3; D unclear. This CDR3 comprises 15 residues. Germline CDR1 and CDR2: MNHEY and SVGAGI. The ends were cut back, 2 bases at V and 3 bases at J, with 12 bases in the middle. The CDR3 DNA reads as TGTGCCAGCAGTTACGGTGGAGCAGCAACAGATACGCAGTATTTT. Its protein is CASSYGGAATDTQYF.

The CDR3, as DNA: TGTGCCAGCAGTCGTCCGGGACAGGGGGCGTCCGAGCAGTACTTC. Translating it yields CASSRPGQGASEQYF. The chain has TRBV6-5 and TRBJ2-7; 12 bases are shared with TRBD1. With V trimmed by 5 bases and J by 6 bases, 8 bases remained unmatched. Germline values: CDR1 MNHEY, CDR2 SVGAGI. The CDR3 sequence is 15 residues long.

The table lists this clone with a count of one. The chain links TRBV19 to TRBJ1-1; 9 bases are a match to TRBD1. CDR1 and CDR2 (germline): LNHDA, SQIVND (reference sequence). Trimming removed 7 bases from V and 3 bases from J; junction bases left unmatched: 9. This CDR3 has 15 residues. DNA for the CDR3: TGTGCCAGTACCAAGGACAGGGGTTGGGACACTGAAGCTTTCTTT. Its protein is CASTKDRGWDTEAFF.

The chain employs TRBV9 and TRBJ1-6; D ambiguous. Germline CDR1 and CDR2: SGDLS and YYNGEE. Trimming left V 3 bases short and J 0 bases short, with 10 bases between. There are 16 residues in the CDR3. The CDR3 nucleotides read TGTGCCAGCAGCGGAGGGAGCGGCTCCTATAATTCACCCCTCCACTTT. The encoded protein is CASSGGSGSYNSPLHF.

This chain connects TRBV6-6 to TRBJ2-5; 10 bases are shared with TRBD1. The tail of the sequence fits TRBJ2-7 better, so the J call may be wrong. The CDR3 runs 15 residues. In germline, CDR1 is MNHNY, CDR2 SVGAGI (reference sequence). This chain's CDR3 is CASSPGTGVSYEQYF. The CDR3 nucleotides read TGTGCCAGCAGCCCAGGGACAGGGGTTTCCTACGAGCAGTACTTC.

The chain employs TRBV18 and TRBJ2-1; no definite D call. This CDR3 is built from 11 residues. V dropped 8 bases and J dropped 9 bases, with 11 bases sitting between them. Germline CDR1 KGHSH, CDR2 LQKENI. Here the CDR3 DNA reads TGTGCCAGCCCCCTAGGCGCTGAGCAGTTCTTC. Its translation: CASPLGAEQFF.

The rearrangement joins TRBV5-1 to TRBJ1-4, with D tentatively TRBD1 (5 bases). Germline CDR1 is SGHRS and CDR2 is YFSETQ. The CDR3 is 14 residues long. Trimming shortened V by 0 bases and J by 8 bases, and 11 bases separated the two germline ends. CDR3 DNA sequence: TGCGCCAGCAGCTTGGAAGGGGTTGGGGAAAAACTGTTTTTT. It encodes CASSLEGVGEKLFF.

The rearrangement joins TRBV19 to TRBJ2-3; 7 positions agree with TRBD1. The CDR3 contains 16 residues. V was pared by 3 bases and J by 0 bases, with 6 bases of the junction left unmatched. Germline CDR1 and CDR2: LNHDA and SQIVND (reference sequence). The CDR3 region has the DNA TGTGCCAGTAGTATCCGAGGGGGCTATAGCACAGATACGCAGTATTTT. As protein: CASSIRGGYSTDTQYF.

In DNA form, the CDR3 reads TGTGCCAGCAGCGTTTCTGGGGCGATTGGGACCGGGGAGCTGTTTTTT. Its translation is CASSVSGAIGTGELFF. The chain links TRBV9 to TRBJ2-2; D is possibly TRBD1 (5 bases). Germline loops: CDR1 SGDLS, CDR2 YYNGEE. Trimming took off 2 bases at V and 5 bases at J, with 16 bases between the two ends. This CDR3 is 16 amino acids long.

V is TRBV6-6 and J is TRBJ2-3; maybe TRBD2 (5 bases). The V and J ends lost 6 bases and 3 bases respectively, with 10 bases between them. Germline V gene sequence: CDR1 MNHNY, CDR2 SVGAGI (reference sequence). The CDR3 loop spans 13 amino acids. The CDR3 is CASSPRRTDTQYF. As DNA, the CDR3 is TGTGCCAGCAGCCCGAGGAGGACAGATACGCAGTATTTT.

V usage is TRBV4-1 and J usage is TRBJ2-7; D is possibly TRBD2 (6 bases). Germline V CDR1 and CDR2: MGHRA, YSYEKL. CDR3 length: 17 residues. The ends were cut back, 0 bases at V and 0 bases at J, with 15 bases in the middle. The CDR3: CASSQDNGDFGSYEQYF. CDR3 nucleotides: TGCGCCAGCAGCCAAGATAATGGGGACTTCGGCTCCTACGAGCAGTACTTC.

The CDR3 sequence is CASSRYYYGSNYEQYF. The CDR3 coding sequence is TGTGCCAGCAGCCGCTACTATTACGGGAGTAATTACGAGCAGTACTTC. J is TRBJ2-7 and V is TRBV7-9; D is possibly TRBD2 (6 bases). The CDR3 spans 16 residues. Germline-derived CDR1 and CDR2 are SEHNR and FQNEAQ (reference sequence). V lost 5 bases to trimming and J lost 4 bases, with 21 bases between them.